Listed here are 10 T cell receptor beta chains from one sample, sequenced in a study of blood T cell repertoires in COVID-19. Sequencing was performed with immunoSEQ multiplex PCR; in TCRdb, only in-frame clones are kept and a portion is missing. This table has more than 200,000 clones, around nine tenths appearing once. The specimen sequenced was peripheral blood. The source is a man aged 80 or over with acute or convalescent COVID-19.

The V gene is TRBV29-1, the J gene TRBJ1-1; TRBD1 might be the D (6 bases). The CDR3 has 13 amino acids. V lost 4 bases to trimming and J lost 2 bases, with 11 bases between them. Looked up from germline, CDR1 is SQVTM and CDR2 is ANQGSEA. The CDR3 loop is CSVGLGGNTEAFF. The CDR3 DNA reads TGCAGCGTTGGTCTAGGGGGTAACACTGAAGCTTTCTTT.

The chain links TRBV9 to TRBJ2-1, with 7 nucleotides matching TRBD2. This CDR3 is built from 15 residues. Germline CDR1 reads SGDLS; CDR2 reads YYNGEE. With V trimmed by 0 bases and J by 9 bases, 9 bases remained unmatched. The CDR3 DNA reads as TGTGCCAGCAGCGTAGGTGGACTAGAGTCCGGTGAGCAGTTCTTC. Protein: CASSVGGLESGEQFF.

The count of this clone is one. The rearrangement uses TRBV2 and TRBJ1-4; 8 bases fit TRBD1. CDR1 is SNHLY, CDR2 FYNNEI, per germline. The V segment lost 2 bases and the J segment 7 bases; nucleotides outside the gene matches: 6. There are 15 residues in the CDR3. This CDR3 reads CASSEFRGRGEKLFF. CDR3 nucleotides: TGTGCCAGCAGTGAATTCAGGGGGCGCGGTGAAAAACTGTTTTTT.

The chain joins TRBV14 to TRBJ2-2; 9 bases match TRBD2. The CDR3 is made up of 16 amino acids. Germline V CDR1 and CDR2: SGHDN, FVKESK. The V and J ends lost 2 bases and 6 bases, in that order; junction bases with no gene match: 7. In DNA, the CDR3 is TGTGCCAGCAGCCAACGGCTAGCGGGACGGCCCGGGGAGCTGTTTTTT. This encodes CASSQRLAGRPGELFF.

This chain connects TRBV11-3 to TRBJ2-1, with 14 bases matching TRBD2. Germline CDR1 reads SGHNT; CDR2 reads YENEEA. The CDR3 spans 14 residues. The junction had 4 bases not matched to a gene; V was cut back by 6 bases and J by 9 bases. The CDR3 DNA sequence: TGTGCCAGCAGTCCGGGACTAGCGGGAGTTGAGCAGTTCTTC. It encodes CASSPGLAGVEQFF.

The chain recombines TRBV29-1 with TRBJ1-2; 7 bases line up with TRBD1. CDR1 and CDR2 (germline): SQVTM, ANQGSEA. The CDR3 has 14 residues. V lost 2 bases to trimming and J lost 4 bases; unmatched junction nucleotides: 7. The chain's CDR3 is CSVEPWTGGYGYTF. CDR3 nucleotide sequence: TGCAGCGTTGAACCATGGACAGGCGGCTATGGCTACACCTTC.

This chain joins TRBV5-1 and TRBJ2-1; D unresolved. V was clipped by 3 bases and J by 0 bases, with 10 bases between them. This CDR3 has 15 amino acids. The V gene's germline CDR1 is SGHRS and CDR2 YFSETQ. The CDR3 DNA is TGCGCCAGCAGCTCCAGTAAACCCTCCTACAATGAGCAGTTCTTC. It specifies CASSSSKPSYNEQFF. Using reference TRBV5-1 and TRBJ2-1 for the parts outside the CDR3, the full variable domain is KAGVTQTPRYLIKTRGQQVTLSCSPISGHRSVSWYQQTPGQGLQFLFEYFSETQRNKGNFPGRFSGRQFSNSRSEMNVSTLELGDSALYLCASSSSKPSYNEQFFGPGTRLTVL.

V is TRBV3-1 (or the pseudogene TRBV3-2) and J is TRBJ1-5; possible D gene TRBD1, 6 bases. Between the trimmed V and J ends, which lost 4 bases and 6 bases, there was a span of 16 bases. This CDR3 is 15 amino acids long. CDR1 and CDR2 (germline): LGHDT, YNNKEL (reference sequence). The CDR3 loop is CASSLAGDLGQPQHF. CDR3 nucleotides: TGTGCCAGCAGCCTCGCAGGGGATCTAGGTCAGCCCCAGCATTTT.

In DNA form, the CDR3 reads TGTGCCACCAGTGATCATAGCGGGAGGGCCGACAATGAGCAGTTCTTC. Residues: CATSDHSGRADNEQFF. The chain combines TRBV24-1 with TRBJ2-1, with 11 bases matching TRBD2. Germline trimming cut 3 bases from V and 5 bases from J; bases unmatched to any gene: 5. The CDR3 contains 16 residues. CDR1 KGHDR and CDR2 SFDVKD come from the germline V gene.

The rearrangement joins TRBV24-1 to TRBJ1-2; D is uncertain. V shed 6 bases and J shed 4 bases, with 17 bases lying between them. This CDR3 is built from 15 residues. CDR1 is KGHDR, CDR2 SFDVKD, per germline. CDR3 nucleotide sequence: TGTGCCACCAGTAAATACGGCCCGGAGATCTATGGCTACACCTTC. Translation gives CATSKYGPEIYGYTF.